These T cell receptor beta chains were read from a single sample in a study of blood T cells in healthy people across ages. TCRdb re-called the 5' RACE reads with MiXCR, one entry per CDR3 protein. The sample lists under 950,000 distinct CDR3 sequences, 22% seen once, with approximately 20% in the top ten. The sequencing input was blood. The receptors shown here come from a man in his 70s in good health. The CDR3 runs from the conserved cysteine through the conserved F or W. D genes are given only for firm matches. Expanded clones are given a class, and other clones once, few, many or no size at all.

CDR3 protein,CDR3 DNA,V gene,clone size,D gene,J gene
CASSPGQGTTNEKLFF,TGTGCCAGCAGCCCGGGACAGGGAACAACTAATGAAAAACTGTTTTTT,TRBV7-2,many,TRBD1,TRBJ1-4
CASSIPESPLHF,TGTGCCAGTAGTATTCCGGAATCACCCCTCCACTTT,TRBV19,few,NA,TRBJ1-6
CSASQPAMGKLFF,TGCAGTGCTAGTCAACCCGCGATGGGAAAACTGTTTTTT,TRBV20-1,NA,NA,TRBJ1-4
CASSQQLAGDYNERFF,TGTGCCAGCAGCCAACAACTAGCGGGGGACTACAATGAGCGGTTCTTC,TRBV4-2,NA,TRBD2,TRBJ2-1
CASSIWTGRGETQYF,TGTGCCAGCAGTATCTGGACAGGGAGGGGGGAGACCCAGTACTTC,TRBV28,few,NA,TRBJ2-5
CASSLKGSNEKLFF,TGTGCCAGCAGTTTAAAGGGGTCTAATGAAAAACTGTTTTTT,TRBV12-3/TRBV12-4,few,NA,TRBJ1-4
CASSSRQGNTEAFF,TGCGCCAGCAGCTCAAGACAGGGGAACACTGAAGCTTTCTTT,TRBV5-1,many,TRBD1,TRBJ1-1
CASAVSGGGTDTQYF,TGTGCCAGTGCGGTCAGCGGGGGGGGCACAGATACGCAGTATTTT,TRBV6-2/TRBV6-3,few,TRBD2,TRBJ2-3
CATKPPGGSEAFF,TGTGCCACCAAGCCCCCAGGGGGCTCTGAAGCTTTCTTT,TRBV24-1,few,TRBD1,TRBJ1-1
CASSQPGQKNTEAFF,TGTGCCAGCAGCCAACCGGGACAAAAGAACACTGAAGCTTTCTTT,TRBV2,few,NA,TRBJ1-1
CSARDLSGRAYTDTQYF,TGCAGTGCTAGAGATCTTAGCGGGAGGGCCTACACAGATACGCAGTATTTT,TRBV20-1,few,TRBD2,TRBJ2-3
CASSYLGALPFF,TGTGCCAGCAGTTACCTGGGGGCTCTTCCTTTCTTT,TRBV6-6,NA,NA,TRBJ1-1
CASSVAKGNTGELFF,TGTGCCAGCAGCGTAGCTAAAGGAAACACCGGGGAGCTGTTTTTT,TRBV9,many,NA,TRBJ2-2
CSVEDWGTSGKTAYNEQFF,TGCAGCGTTGAAGATTGGGGGACTAGCGGGAAAACTGCCTACAATGAGCAGTTCTTC,TRBV29-1,few,TRBD2,TRBJ2-1
CASTSWGTQYF,TGTGCCAGCACCTCGTGGGGTACGCAGTATTTT,TRBV27,few,NA,TRBJ2-3
CASKARDFYTEAFF,TGTGCCAGCAAGGCCAGGGATTTTTACACTGAAGCTTTCTTT,TRBV6-1,NA,NA,TRBJ1-1
CASSFGPTKQYF,TGTGCCAGCAGTTTTGGCCCTACGAAGCAGTACTTC,TRBV12-3/TRBV12-4,NA,NA,TRBJ2-5
CATLDQNTGELFF,TGTGCCACCCTTGACCAGAACACCGGGGAGCTGTTTTTT,TRBV24-1,NA,NA,TRBJ2-2
CASSGSPIVSPEQYF,TGTGCCAGCAGTGGCTCACCGATAGTATCCCCCGAGCAGTACTTC,TRBV6-6,NA,NA,TRBJ2-7
CASSSGPRVLNEKLFF,TGCGCCAGCAGCTCCGGGCCCCGGGTTCTGAATGAAAAACTGTTTTTT,TRBV5-1,few,NA,TRBJ1-4
CASRPGQRNTEAFF,TGTGCCAGCAGGCCGGGACAGCGGAACACTGAAGCTTTCTTT,TRBV6-5,NA,TRBD1,TRBJ1-1
CAISGTSNTYNEQFF,TGTGCCATCAGTGGGACTTCCAACACCTACAATGAGCAGTTCTTC,TRBV10-3,few,NA,TRBJ2-1
CASSPPRYSETQYF,TGTGCCAGCTCACCACCGAGGTATTCAGAGACCCAGTACTTC,TRBV18,NA,NA,TRBJ2-5
CSVQEQGRNEKLFF,TGCAGCGTGCAGGAACAGGGGAGGAATGAAAAACTGTTTTTT,TRBV29-1,few,TRBD1,TRBJ1-4
CATSDFGLAGEAETQCF,TGTGCCACCAGTGATTTCGGACTAGCGGGAGAGGCAGAGACCCAGTGCTTC,TRBV24-1,few,TRBD2,TRBJ2-5
CASSYRGGQAYNEQFF,TGTGCCAGCAGTTACCGGGGGGGGCAGGCCTACAATGAGCAGTTCTTC,TRBV6-6,NA,TRBD2,TRBJ2-1
CASSGRTDHTDTQYF,TGCGCCAGCAGCGGCAGGACAGACCACACAGATACGCAGTATTTT,TRBV5-1,few,NA,TRBJ2-3
CASSLTGANTEAFF,TGTGCCAGCAGTCTGACAGGGGCCAACACTGAAGCTTTCTTT,TRBV7-9,many,TRBD1,TRBJ1-1
CASSLAGRRLHTQYF,TGTGCCAGCAGCTTAGCGGGACGCAGATTGCATACGCAGTATTTT,TRBV11-2,few,NA,TRBJ2-3
CSASQSTEKLFF,TGCAGTGCTTCCCAGTCGACGGAAAAACTGTTTTTT,TRBV20-1,NA,NA,TRBJ1-4
CSASRGISYNEQFF,TGCAGTGCTTCCCGGGGGATCTCCTACAATGAGCAGTTCTTC,TRBV20-1,NA,NA,TRBJ2-1
CASSYRGTGEKLFF,TGTGCCAGCAGTTACAGGGGGACGGGGGAAAAACTGTTTTTT,TRBV6-5,few,NA,TRBJ1-4
CSAQGVVSTDTQYF,TGCAGTGCTCAGGGCGTAGTGAGCACAGATACGCAGTATTTT,TRBV20-1,NA,NA,TRBJ2-3
CASSAEDEQFF,TGCGCCAGTTCCGCCGAGGATGAGCAGTTCTTC,TRBV5-1,many,NA,TRBJ2-1
CASSSRGVTTYEQYF,TGTGCCAGCAGCTCCAGGGGGGTCACAACCTACGAGCAGTACTTC,TRBV7-9,NA,NA,TRBJ2-7
CSVEVSRGEQFF,TGCAGCGTTGAAGTAAGTCGGGGTGAGCAGTTCTTC,TRBV29-1,few,NA,TRBJ2-1